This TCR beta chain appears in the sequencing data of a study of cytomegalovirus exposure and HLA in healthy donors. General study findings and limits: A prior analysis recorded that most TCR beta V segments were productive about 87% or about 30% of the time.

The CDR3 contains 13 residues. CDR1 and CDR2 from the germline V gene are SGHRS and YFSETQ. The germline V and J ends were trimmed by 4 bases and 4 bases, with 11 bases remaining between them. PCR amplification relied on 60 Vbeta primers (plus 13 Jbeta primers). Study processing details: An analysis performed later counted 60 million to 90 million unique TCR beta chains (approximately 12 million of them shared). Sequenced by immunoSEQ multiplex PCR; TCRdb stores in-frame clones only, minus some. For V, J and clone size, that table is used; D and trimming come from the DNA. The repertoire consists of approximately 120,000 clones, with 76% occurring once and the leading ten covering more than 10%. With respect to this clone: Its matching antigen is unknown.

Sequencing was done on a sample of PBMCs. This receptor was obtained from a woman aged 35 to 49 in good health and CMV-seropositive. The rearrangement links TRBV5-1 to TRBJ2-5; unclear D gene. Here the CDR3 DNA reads TGCGCCAGCAGCGGAGAGAACCTAGAGACCCAGTACTTC. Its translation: CASSGENLETQYF. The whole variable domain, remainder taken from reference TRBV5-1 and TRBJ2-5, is KAGVTQTPRYLIKTRGQQVTLSCSPISGHRSVSWYQQTPGQGLQFLFEYFSETQRNKGNFPGRFSGRQFSNSRSEMNVSTLELGDSALYLCASSGENLETQYFGPGTRLLVL.